This entry features one T cell receptor beta chain sequence. The sample comes from a study of blood T cell repertoires in COVID-19. Overall study context: Acute and convalescent COVID-19 specimens originated in the United States, Italy and Spain.

Sequencing was performed with immunoSEQ multiplex PCR; in TCRdb, only in-frame clones are kept and a portion is missing. The sample comprises a few hundred thousand clones, roughly four fifths of which are singletons, and 5% to 6% rests with the top ten. Recovery meant two consecutive negative NP/OP PCR tests, professional clearance, or resolved symptoms. The CDR3 is made up of 13 amino acids. The trim removed 6 bases at V and 4 bases at J, leaving 2 bases unmatched. Per germline, CDR1 MNHEY and CDR2 SVGAGI. Sequencing used PBMCs or T cells enriched from blood (not recorded which). This clonotype was obtained from a woman aged 45-59 years who had recovered from COVID-19. The chain joins TRBV6-5 to TRBJ1-3, with TRBD1 identical over 8 bases. The CDR3 region has the DNA TGTGCCAGCAGCCGGACAGGGGGAAACACCATATATTTT. It translates to CASSRTGGNTIYF.